This T cell receptor beta chain was recovered during a study of cytomegalovirus exposure and HLA in healthy donors. Germline-derived CDR1 and CDR2 are LNHNV and YYDKDF (reference sequence). Trimming stripped 4 bases from V and 3 bases from J, with 15 bases between. The CDR3 contains 15 residues. A note on this clone: The antigen is unknown.

General study findings and limits: From TCR beta sequences, most subjects' HLA-A and HLA-B alleles were reportedly predicted accurately.

The study ran its PCR with 60 Vbeta and 13 Jbeta primers. Produced via immunoSEQ multiplex PCR; TCRdb's table is partial and in-frame only. The table lists roughly 150,000 clones, approximately 86% of them singletons. The TCR was taken from a woman aged 45-59 years in good health and CMV-seropositive. The V call is TRBV15, the J call TRBJ1-1; D might be TRBD1 (5 bases). Input material: PBMCs. The CDR3 loop is CATSTRQGTDTEAFF. The DNA for the CDR3 is TGTGCCACCAGCACTCGGCAGGGTACTGACACTGAAGCTTTCTTT.